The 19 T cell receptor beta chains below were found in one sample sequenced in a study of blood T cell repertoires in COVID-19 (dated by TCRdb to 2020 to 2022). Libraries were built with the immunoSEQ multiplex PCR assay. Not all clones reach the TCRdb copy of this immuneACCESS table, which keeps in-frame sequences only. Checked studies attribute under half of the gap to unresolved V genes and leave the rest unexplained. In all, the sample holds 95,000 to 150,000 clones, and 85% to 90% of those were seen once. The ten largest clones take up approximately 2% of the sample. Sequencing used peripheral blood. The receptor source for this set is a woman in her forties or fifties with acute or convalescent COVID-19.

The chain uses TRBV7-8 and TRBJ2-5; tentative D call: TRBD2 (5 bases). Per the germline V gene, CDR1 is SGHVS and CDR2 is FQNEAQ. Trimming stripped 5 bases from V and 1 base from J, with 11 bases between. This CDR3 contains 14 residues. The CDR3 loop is CASSILVPQETQYF. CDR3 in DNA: TGTGCCAGCAGCATACTAGTACCCCAAGAGACCCAGTACTTC.

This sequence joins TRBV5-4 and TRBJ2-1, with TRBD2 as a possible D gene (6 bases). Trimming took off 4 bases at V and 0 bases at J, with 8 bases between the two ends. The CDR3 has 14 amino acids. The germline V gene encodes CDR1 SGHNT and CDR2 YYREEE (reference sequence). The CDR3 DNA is TGTGCCAGCAGCGGGACTCTCTCCTACAATGAGCAGTTCTTC. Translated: CASSGTLSYNEQFF. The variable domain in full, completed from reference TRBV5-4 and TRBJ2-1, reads ETGVTQSPTHLIKTRGQQVTLRCSSQSGHNTVSWYQQALGQGPQFIFQYYREEENGRGNFPPRFSGLQFPNYSSELNVNALELDDSALYLCASSGTLSYNEQFFGPGTRLTVL.

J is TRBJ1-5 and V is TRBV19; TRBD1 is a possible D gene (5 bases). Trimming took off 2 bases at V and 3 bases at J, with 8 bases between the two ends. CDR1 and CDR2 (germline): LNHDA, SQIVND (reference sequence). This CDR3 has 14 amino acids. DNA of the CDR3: TGTGCCAGTAGTATAACAGGACCCAATCAGCCCCAGCATTTT. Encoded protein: CASSITGPNQPQHF.

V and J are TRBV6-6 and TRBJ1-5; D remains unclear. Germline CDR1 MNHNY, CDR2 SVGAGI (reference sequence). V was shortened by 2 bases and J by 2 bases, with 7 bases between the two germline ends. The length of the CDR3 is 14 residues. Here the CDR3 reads CASSYGQGNQPQHF. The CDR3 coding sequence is TGTGCCAGCAGTTACGGCCAGGGCAATCAGCCCCAGCATTTT.

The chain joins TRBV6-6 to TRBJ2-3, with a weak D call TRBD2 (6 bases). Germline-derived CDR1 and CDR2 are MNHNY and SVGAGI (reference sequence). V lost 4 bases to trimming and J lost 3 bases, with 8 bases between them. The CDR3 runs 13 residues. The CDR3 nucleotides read TGTGCCAGCAGTTCACTAGCAACAGATACGCAGTATTTT. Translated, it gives CASSSLATDTQYF.

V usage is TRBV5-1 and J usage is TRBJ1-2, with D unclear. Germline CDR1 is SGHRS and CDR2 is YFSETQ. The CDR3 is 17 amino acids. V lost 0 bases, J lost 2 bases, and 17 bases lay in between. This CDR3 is CASSLAQGTSGNYGYTF. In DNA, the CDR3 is TGCGCCAGCAGCTTGGCCCAAGGAACCTCGGGGAACTATGGCTACACCTTC.

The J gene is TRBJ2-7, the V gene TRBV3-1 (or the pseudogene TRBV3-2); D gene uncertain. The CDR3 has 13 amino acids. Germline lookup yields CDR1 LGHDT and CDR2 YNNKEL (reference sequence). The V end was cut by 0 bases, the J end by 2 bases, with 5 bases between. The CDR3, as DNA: TGTGCCAGCAGCCAAGACAGGCCCTACGAGCAGTACTTC. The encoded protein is CASSQDRPYEQYF.

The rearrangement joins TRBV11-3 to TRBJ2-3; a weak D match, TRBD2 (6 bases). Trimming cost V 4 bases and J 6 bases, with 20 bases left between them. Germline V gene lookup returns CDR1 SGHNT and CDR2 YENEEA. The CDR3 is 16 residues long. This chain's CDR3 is CASSYRWGDLSDTQYF. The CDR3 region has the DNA TGTGCCAGCAGCTATCGGTGGGGGGACCTCTCGGATACGCAGTATTTT.

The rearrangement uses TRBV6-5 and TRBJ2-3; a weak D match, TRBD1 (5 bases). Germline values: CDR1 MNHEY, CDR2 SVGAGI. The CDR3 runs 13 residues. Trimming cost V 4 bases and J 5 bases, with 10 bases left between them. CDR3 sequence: CASSSGPLDTQYF. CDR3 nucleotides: TGTGCCAGCAGTTCAGGGCCCCTAGATACGCAGTATTTT.

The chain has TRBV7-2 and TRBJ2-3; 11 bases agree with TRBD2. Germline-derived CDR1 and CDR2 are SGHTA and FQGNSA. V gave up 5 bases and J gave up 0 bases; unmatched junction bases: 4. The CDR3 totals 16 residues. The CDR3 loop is CASSRTSGSSTDTQYF. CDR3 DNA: TGTGCCAGCAGCCGTACTAGCGGGAGTAGCACAGATACGCAGTATTTT.

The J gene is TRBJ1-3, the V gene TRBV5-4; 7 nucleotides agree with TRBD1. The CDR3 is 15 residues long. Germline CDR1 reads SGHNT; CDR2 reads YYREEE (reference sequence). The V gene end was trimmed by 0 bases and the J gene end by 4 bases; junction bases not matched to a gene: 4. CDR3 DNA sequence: TGTGCCAGCAGCTTGGGAGGGGGCGAAGGAAACACCATATATTTT. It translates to CASSLGGGEGNTIYF.

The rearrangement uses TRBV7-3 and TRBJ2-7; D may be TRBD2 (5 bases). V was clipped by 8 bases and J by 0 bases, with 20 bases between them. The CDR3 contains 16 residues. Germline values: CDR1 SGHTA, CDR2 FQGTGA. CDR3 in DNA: TGTGCCAGCGGAGCCCGGTGGGAGAACCCCTCCTACGAGCAGTACTTC. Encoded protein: CASGARWENPSYEQYF. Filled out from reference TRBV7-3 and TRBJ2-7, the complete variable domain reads GAGVSQTPSNKVTEKGKYVELRCDPISGHTALYWYRQSLGQGPEFLIYFQGTGAADDSGLPNDRFFAVRPEGSVSTLKIQRTERGDSAVYLCASGARWENPSYEQYFGPGTRLTVT.

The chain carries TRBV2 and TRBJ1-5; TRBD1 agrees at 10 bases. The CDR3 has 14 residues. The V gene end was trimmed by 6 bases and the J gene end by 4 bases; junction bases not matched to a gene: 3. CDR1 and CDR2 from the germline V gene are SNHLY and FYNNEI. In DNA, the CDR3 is TGTGCCAGCAGGGGACAGGGGAGGAATCAGCCCCAGCATTTT. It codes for CASRGQGRNQPQHF.

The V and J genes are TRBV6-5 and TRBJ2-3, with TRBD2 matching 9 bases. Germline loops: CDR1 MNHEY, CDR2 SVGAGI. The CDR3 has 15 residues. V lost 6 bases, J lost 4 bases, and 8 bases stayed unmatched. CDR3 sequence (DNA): TGTGCCAGCAGCCTTGGCGGGGGGGCCCCAGATACGCAGTATTTT. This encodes CASSLGGGAPDTQYF.

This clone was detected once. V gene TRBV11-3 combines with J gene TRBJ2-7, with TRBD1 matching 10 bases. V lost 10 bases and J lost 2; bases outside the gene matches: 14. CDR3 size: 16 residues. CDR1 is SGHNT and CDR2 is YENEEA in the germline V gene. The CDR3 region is CAISRTGGPRTYEQYF. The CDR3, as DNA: TGTGCCATTTCCCGGACAGGGGGACCTAGGACCTACGAGCAGTACTTC.

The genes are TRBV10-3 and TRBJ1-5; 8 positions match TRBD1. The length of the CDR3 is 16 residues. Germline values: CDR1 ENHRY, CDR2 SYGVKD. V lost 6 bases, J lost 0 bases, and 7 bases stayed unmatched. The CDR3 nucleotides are TGTGCCATCAGAGCCGCCGGGACAGGTAGCAATCAGCCCCAGCATTTT. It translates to CAIRAAGTGSNQPQHF.

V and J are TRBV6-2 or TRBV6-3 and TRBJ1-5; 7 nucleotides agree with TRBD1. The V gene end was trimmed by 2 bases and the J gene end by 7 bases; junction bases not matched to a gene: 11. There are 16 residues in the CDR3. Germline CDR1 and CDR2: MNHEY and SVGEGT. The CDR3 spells CASSYPRQGIRQPQHF. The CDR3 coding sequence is TGTGCCAGCAGTTACCCCAGACAGGGAATACGGCAGCCCCAGCATTTT.

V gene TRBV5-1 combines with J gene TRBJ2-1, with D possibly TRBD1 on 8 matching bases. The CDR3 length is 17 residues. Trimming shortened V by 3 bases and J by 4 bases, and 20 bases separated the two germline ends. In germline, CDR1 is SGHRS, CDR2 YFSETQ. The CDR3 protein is CASSSGQGGALYNEQFF. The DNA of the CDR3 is TGCGCCAGCAGCTCCGGACAGGGAGGGGCCCTATACAATGAGCAGTTCTTC. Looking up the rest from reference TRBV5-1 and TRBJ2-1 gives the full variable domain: KAGVTQTPRYLIKTRGQQVTLSCSPISGHRSVSWYQQTPGQGLQFLFEYFSETQRNKGNFPGRFSGRQFSNSRSEMNVSTLELGDSALYLCASSSGQGGALYNEQFFGPGTRLTVL.

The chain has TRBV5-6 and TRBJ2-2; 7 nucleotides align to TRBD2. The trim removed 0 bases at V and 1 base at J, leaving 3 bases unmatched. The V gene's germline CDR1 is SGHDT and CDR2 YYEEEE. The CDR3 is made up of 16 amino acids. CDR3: CASSLGLAVNTGELFF. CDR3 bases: TGTGCCAGCAGCTTGGGGCTAGCGGTGAACACCGGGGAGCTGTTTTTT.